The 29 T cell receptor beta chains listed next were all sequenced from one sample in a study of blood T cell repertoires in COVID-19. Sequencing was performed with immunoSEQ multiplex PCR; in TCRdb, only in-frame clones are kept and a portion is missing. Altogether roughly 380,000 clones are present, around 84% being singletons, with the ten largest covering 0.85% to 1.2%. Sequenced input: peripheral blood. These TCRs come from a human donor with acute or convalescent COVID-19. The donor label of this sample is uncertain.

The V gene is TRBV7-9, the J gene TRBJ1-5; D is possibly TRBD1 (5 bases). The V gene's germline CDR1 is SEHNR and CDR2 FQNEAQ (reference sequence). The CDR3 is 15 residues long. V lost 1 base to trimming and J lost 5 bases, with 12 bases between them. The CDR3 sequence is CASSLGGVGHQPQHF. CDR3 in DNA: TGTGCCAGCAGCTTAGGGGGGGTTGGACATCAGCCCCAGCATTTT. Full variable domain (outside the CDR3, taken from reference TRBV7-9 and TRBJ1-5): DTGVSQNPRHKITKRGQNVTFRCDPISEHNRLYWYRQTLGQGPEFLTYFQNEAQLEKSRLLSDRFSAERPKGSFSTLEIQRTEQGDSAMYLCASSLGGVGHQPQHFGDGTRLSIL.

This clone was observed a few times. J is TRBJ2-2 and V is TRBV7-9; D is uncertain. The ends were cut back, 5 bases at V and 0 bases at J, with 13 bases in the middle. There are 16 residues in the CDR3. Per the germline V gene, CDR1 is SEHNR and CDR2 is FQNEAQ (reference sequence). The CDR3 reads CASSPSLLSNTGELFF. DNA for the CDR3: TGTGCCAGCAGCCCTTCACTCCTGTCGAACACCGGGGAGCTGTTTTTT.

The chain carries TRBV19 and TRBJ1-1, with a weak D call TRBD1 (6 bases). This CDR3 has 13 amino acids. Trimming stripped 8 bases from V and 3 bases from J, with 13 bases between. The germline V gene encodes CDR1 LNHDA and CDR2 SQIVND (reference sequence). The CDR3 reads CASEDRLYTEAFF. DNA for the CDR3: TGTGCCAGTGAGGACAGACTATACACTGAAGCTTTCTTT.

This clone has only a few counts. This chain uses TRBV12-3 or TRBV12-4 with TRBJ1-2; D not certain. This CDR3 contains 11 residues. The ends were cut back, 3 bases at V and 12 bases at J, with 11 bases in the middle. CDR3 residues: CASSFAGKHTF. CDR3 sequence (DNA): TGTGCCAGCAGTTTTGCGGGGAAACACACCTTC.

The gene calls are TRBV10-3 and TRBJ1-3, with D possibly TRBD1 on 6 matching bases. Germline CDR1 ENHRY, CDR2 SYGVKD. Trimming removed 3 bases from V and 2 bases from J, with 11 bases in between. The CDR3 is 15 residues long. The CDR3 DNA follows: TGTGCCATCAGTGAACAGGGCTCTCCTGGAAACACCATATATTTT. As protein: CAISEQGSPGNTIYF.

The chain uses TRBV5-8 and TRBJ1-6, with a possible D match to TRBD1 (5 bases). V gave up 4 bases and J gave up 2 bases, with 16 bases separating them. The CDR3 has 17 amino acids. Per the germline V gene, CDR1 is SGHTS and CDR2 is YDEGEE. The CDR3 coding sequence is TGTGCCAGCAGCGCGGCGGGGGGAGGAACCTATAATTCACCCCTCCACTTT. It is translated as CASSAAGGGTYNSPLHF.

The CDR3 nucleotides are TGCGCCAGCAGCCTTTGGGAGGGAGGTAGCAATCAGCCCCAGCATTTT. It is translated as CASSLWEGGSNQPQHF. V is TRBV5-1 and J is TRBJ1-5; D gene unclear. V lost 4 bases and J lost 0, with 14 bases in between. The CDR3 covers 16 residues. Germline V gene sequence: CDR1 SGHRS, CDR2 YFSETQ.

This clone turned up a few times. The chain is built from TRBV5-1 and TRBJ2-7, with TRBD2 matching over 7 bases. The CDR3 loop spans 14 amino acids. V trimming: 2 bases; J trimming: 1 base; junction bases outside the gene matches: 3. Germline V gene sequence: CDR1 SGHRS, CDR2 YFSETQ. For the CDR3, the DNA is TGCGCCAGCAGCTTTGGGCGGGGGTCCTACGAGCAGTACTTC. Translated: CASSFGRGSYEQYF. Full variable domain (remainder filled in from reference TRBV5-1 and TRBJ2-7): KAGVTQTPRYLIKTRGQQVTLSCSPISGHRSVSWYQQTPGQGLQFLFEYFSETQRNKGNFPGRFSGRQFSNSRSEMNVSTLELGDSALYLCASSFGRGSYEQYFGPGTRLTVT.

V usage is TRBV9 and J usage is TRBJ1-4; 7 nucleotides agree with TRBD1. The CDR3 has 14 residues. Germline V gene sequence: CDR1 SGDLS, CDR2 YYNGEE. Unmatched junction bases numbered 5, after V lost 2 bases and J lost 7 bases. The CDR3 region is CASSVTGAREKLFF. Here the CDR3 DNA reads TGTGCCAGCAGCGTTACAGGGGCGCGTGAAAAACTGTTTTTT.

This chain links TRBV4-1 with TRBJ2-6; no reliable D call. Germline V CDR1 and CDR2: MGHRA, YSYEKL. CDR3 size: 17 residues. Trimming removed 4 bases at V and 0 bases at J, with 13 bases between. CDR3 sequence: CASSPFPTYSGANVLTF. For the CDR3, the DNA is TGCGCCAGCAGCCCCTTTCCCACCTACTCTGGGGCCAACGTCCTGACTTTC.

The chain has TRBV5-4 and TRBJ1-1; 9 bases line up with TRBD1. Per germline, CDR1 SGHNT and CDR2 YYREEE (reference sequence). The V and J ends lost 4 bases and 4 bases, in that order; junction bases with no gene match: 5. The CDR3 loop spans 14 amino acids. CDR3 residues: CASSPMTGGTEAFF. The CDR3 region has the DNA TGTGCCAGCAGCCCTATGACAGGGGGCACTGAAGCTTTCTTT.

The chain joins TRBV7-9 to TRBJ2-5; 11 nucleotides line up with TRBD2. Trimming took 0 bases from V and 3 from J; bases not matched to a gene: 9. The length of the CDR3 is 18 residues. Germline values: CDR1 SEHNR, CDR2 FQNEAQ (reference sequence). The CDR3 reads CASSLAMVAGGPEETQYF. The CDR3 DNA follows: TGTGCCAGCAGCTTAGCTATGGTAGCGGGGGGGCCAGAAGAGACCCAGTACTTC. The whole variable domain, remainder taken from reference TRBV7-9 and TRBJ2-5, is DTGVSQNPRHKITKRGQNVTFRCDPISEHNRLYWYRQTLGQGPEFLTYFQNEAQLEKSRLLSDRFSAERPKGSFSTLEIQRTEQGDSAMYLCASSLAMVAGGPEETQYFGPGTRLLVL.

The J gene is TRBJ2-7, the V gene TRBV12-5, with 14 positions matching TRBD2. Germline V gives CDR1 LGHNT, CDR2 FRNRAP. There are 16 residues in the CDR3. Trimming took 6 bases from V and 5 from J; bases not matched to a gene: 9. CDR3 protein: CASGRPGLAGVHEQYF. The DNA of the CDR3 is TGTGCTAGTGGGAGACCGGGACTAGCGGGAGTCCACGAGCAGTACTTC.

In this sample, this clone turned up a few times. This chain joins TRBV6-5 and TRBJ1-2; weak D call: TRBD1 (6 bases). V was shortened by 6 bases and J by 3 bases, with 14 bases between the two germline ends. This CDR3 comprises 14 residues. The germline gives CDR1 MNHEY, CDR2 SVGAGI. This CDR3 reads CASSRGQLYYGYTF. Here the CDR3 DNA reads TGTGCCAGCAGCCGCGGACAGCTCTACTATGGCTACACCTTC.

This clone came up a few times. The rearrangement uses TRBV5-1 and TRBJ1-1; D remains unclear. Trimming cost V 0 bases and J 4 bases, with 7 bases left between them. This CDR3 region has 13 residues. CDR1 and CDR2 (germline): SGHRS, YFSETQ. CDR3 in amino acids: CASSLGQFTEAFF. In DNA form, the CDR3 reads TGCGCCAGCAGCTTGGGACAATTCACTGAAGCTTTCTTT.

This clone has more than one count but fewer than ten. The CDR3, as DNA: TGTGCCAGCAGCTTATCTTCAGGATCACAAGAGACCCAGTACTTC. It yields the protein CASSLSSGSQETQYF. The genes are TRBV7-2 and TRBJ2-5, with unresolved D. The CDR3 spans 15 residues. Trimming shortened V by 2 bases and J by 2 bases, and 12 bases separated the two germline ends. Germline values: CDR1 SGHTA, CDR2 FQGNSA.

The chain links TRBV4-2 to TRBJ1-6; D may be TRBD1 (5 bases). The CDR3 runs to 15 residues. Germline CDR1 reads LGHNA; CDR2 reads YNFKEQ. With 4 bases removed from V and 8 bases from J, the gap between germline ends came to 15 bases. In DNA form, the CDR3 reads TGTGCCAGCAGCCCTCACTCAGGGCTTGATTCACCCCTCCACTTT. Translated: CASSPHSGLDSPLHF.

The gene calls are TRBV27 and TRBJ2-5; TRBD1 aligns across 8 bases. Germline CDR1 MNHEY, CDR2 SMNVEV (reference sequence). Losses at the gene ends were 6 bases for V and 5 bases for J; bases not matched to a gene: 5. The CDR3 contains 13 residues. The CDR3 here is CASSRRGRETQYF. CDR3 bases: TGTGCCAGCAGCCGCAGGGGGCGGGAGACCCAGTACTTC.

The rearrangement joins TRBV24-1 to TRBJ1-1; 12 bases match TRBD1. The CDR3 is 19 amino acids. Germline trimming cut 5 bases from V and 2 bases from J; bases unmatched to any gene: 14. The germline gives CDR1 KGHDR, CDR2 SFDVKD. This chain's CDR3 is CATSVFPSGTGGANTEAFF. Written as DNA, the CDR3 is TGTGCCACCAGTGTCTTCCCCTCCGGGACAGGGGGCGCAAACACTGAAGCTTTCTTT.

V and J are TRBV19 and TRBJ1-2; possibly TRBD1 for D (6 bases). The germline V gene encodes CDR1 LNHDA and CDR2 SQIVND (reference sequence). Trimming took off 2 bases at V and 2 bases at J, with 9 bases between the two ends. The CDR3 has 14 amino acids. The CDR3 region is CASSITGPNYGYTF. The DNA of the CDR3 is TGTGCCAGTAGTATAACAGGGCCCAACTATGGCTACACCTTC.

The chain employs TRBV27 and TRBJ2-1, with a possible D match to TRBD1 (6 bases). Germline V gene data show CDR1 as MNHEY and CDR2 as SMNVEV (reference sequence). The V and J ends lost 6 bases and 0 bases respectively, with 9 bases between them. The CDR3 has 14 amino acids. CDR3 loop: CASRGQSSYNEQFF. DNA for the CDR3: TGTGCCAGCAGAGGACAGAGCTCCTACAATGAGCAGTTCTTC.

The genes are TRBV30 and TRBJ1-6, with TRBD1 as a possible D gene (6 bases). This CDR3 is 13 amino acids long. Trimming removed 0 bases from V and 10 bases from J, with 10 bases in between. Germline-derived CDR1 and CDR2 are GTSNPN and SVGIG (reference sequence). CDR3 region: CAWSVGRGSPLHF. The CDR3 DNA follows: TGTGCCTGGAGTGTCGGCAGGGGATCACCCCTCCACTTT.

The chain combines TRBV30 with TRBJ2-4, with 8 bases identical to TRBD1. The trim removed 0 bases at V and 0 bases at J, leaving 13 bases unmatched. CDR3 length: 19 amino acids. Germline V lookup: CDR1 GTSNPN, CDR2 SVGIG (reference sequence). The CDR3 DNA sequence: TGTGCCTGGAGTGTATTGTTTGACAGGGGTTTTTTAGCCAAAAACATTCAGTACTTC. Residues: CAWSVLFDRGFLAKNIQYF.

The chain combines TRBV6-5 with TRBJ1-6; 8 nucleotides agree with TRBD1. Germline CDR1 reads MNHEY; CDR2 reads SVGAGI. The V gene end was trimmed by 6 bases and the J gene end by 3 bases; junction bases not matched to a gene: 4. CDR3 length equals 15 residues. The CDR3 nucleotides read TGTGCCAGCAGGGATGACAGGGGCTATAATTCACCCCTCCACTTT. As protein: CASRDDRGYNSPLHF.

This clone was detected only once. This chain uses TRBV7-9 with TRBJ2-3; TRBD2 aligns across 13 bases. The trim removed 1 base at V and 3 bases at J, leaving 4 bases unmatched. Germline V gene sequence: CDR1 SEHNR, CDR2 FQNEAQ (reference sequence). CDR3 length: 17 amino acids. The CDR3 spells CASSLVRTSGRTDTQYF. The CDR3 coding sequence is TGTGCCAGCAGCTTAGTCCGGACTAGCGGGAGAACAGATACGCAGTATTTT. The full variable domain, rest sourced from reference TRBV7-9 and TRBJ2-3, is DTGVSQNPRHKITKRGQNVTFRCDPISEHNRLYWYRQTLGQGPEFLTYFQNEAQLEKSRLLSDRFSAERPKGSFSTLEIQRTEQGDSAMYLCASSLVRTSGRTDTQYFGPGTRLTVL.

The rearrangement uses TRBV19 and TRBJ2-3; D possibly corresponds to TRBD2 (7 bases). In germline, CDR1 is LNHDA, CDR2 SQIVND (reference sequence). CDR3 length equals 14 residues. V dropped 4 bases and J dropped 4 bases, with 12 bases sitting between them. The DNA for the CDR3 is TGTGCCAGTAGTAGGCGGGGGCGGGCAGATACGCAGTATTTT. Translating it yields CASSRRGRADTQYF.

This chain links TRBV6-2 or TRBV6-3 with TRBJ2-1, with TRBD1 matching 7 bases. The CDR3 contains 15 residues. In germline, CDR1 is MNHEY, CDR2 SVGEGT. The junction had 10 bases not matched to a gene; V was cut back by 7 bases and J by 4 bases. The CDR3, as DNA: TGTGCCAGCACCCCGTCGGGGACAGCATACAATGAGCAGTTCTTC. Encoded protein: CASTPSGTAYNEQFF.

This clone was detected once. J is TRBJ1-1 and V is TRBV10-3; no clear D. Per germline, CDR1 ENHRY and CDR2 SYGVKD. The length of the CDR3 is 13 residues. V lost 2 bases to trimming and J lost 0 bases, with 4 bases between them. CDR3 in DNA: TGTGCCATCAGTGAGCCCTTGAACACTGAAGCTTTCTTT. It codes for CAISEPLNTEAFF.

The CDR3 DNA follows: TGTGCCAGGAGGGGACAGGGAAACTCTGGGGCCAACGTCCTGACTTTC. As protein: CARRGQGNSGANVLTF. V is TRBV2 and J is TRBJ2-6; TRBD1 matches at 9 bases. V lost 9 bases and J lost 0; bases outside the gene matches: 6. CDR3 length: 16 amino acids. Looked up from germline, CDR1 is SNHLY and CDR2 is FYNNEI.